This T cell receptor (beta chain) was sequenced for a study of early T cells in non-severe SARS-CoV-2 infection. Study information: Sequencing used unsorted whole-blood bulk RNA, so chains lack pairing.

This clonotype was detected ten times or more. Its antigen remains unidentified. The protocol attached unique molecular identifiers to individual cDNA molecules. TCRdb used MiXCR to reprocess the 5' RACE reads, holding one entry per CDR3 protein. The sample lists just over 95,000 distinct CDR3 sequences, 9.5% to 11% seen once, with 4.7% in the top ten. Regarding the study as a whole: VDJdb matching favored anti-spike CD8 responses, missing private and CD4 specificities.

The material was whole blood, obtained at baseline. The source is an adult who was a healthcare worker with PCR-confirmed SARS-CoV-2 infection or an uninfected control (not recorded which).

The CDR3 DNA reads as TGTGCCACCAGCAGTGGGGGACAGGGACTAAATCAGCCCCAGCATTTT. As protein: CATSSGGQGLNQPQHF. The J gene is TRBJ1-5, the V gene TRBV15; 9 nucleotides agree with TRBD1. The ends lost 3 bases at V and 4 bases at J; junction bases unmatched: 7. From germline, CDR1 is LNHNV and CDR2 YYDKDF (reference sequence). The CDR3 is 16 residues long.